The T cell receptor beta chain under discussion was sequenced for a study of human T cells and chemical hapten exposure. The study's findings and limits: The number of TCRs above 1 in 1000 frequency did not change after DPC sensitization.

TCRdb re-called the RACE reads with MiXCR, one entry per CDR3 protein. Of 100,000 to 150,000 distinct CDR3 sequences in the sample, about 8.2% were seen once. Time point reported: healthy volunteer bleed at 2 weeks. The template was total RNA from unfractionated whole blood. A word on this clonotype: The antigen is not known.

Sequenced material: whole blood. The TCR sequence derives from a male donor in good health. Some clones in this sample may be carry-over from other donors' samples.

The CDR3 spells CASSLGRIGGGTDTQYF. CDR3 coding DNA: TGCGCCAGCAGTCTCGGACGGATCGGAGGAGGCACAGATACGCAGTATTTT. This chain connects TRBV5-1 to TRBJ2-3; TRBD2 might be the D (5 bases). CDR1 is SGHRS and CDR2 is YFSETQ in the germline V gene. Trimming stripped 5 bases from V and 1 base from J, with 20 bases between. This CDR3 has 17 amino acids. Full variable domain (outside the CDR3, taken from reference TRBV5-1 and TRBJ2-3): KAGVTQTPRYLIKTRGQQVTLSCSPISGHRSVSWYQQTPGQGLQFLFEYFSETQRNKGNFPGRFSGRQFSNSRSEMNVSTLELGDSALYLCASSLGRIGGGTDTQYFGPGTRLTVL.